The present entry profiles one TCR beta chain with its context. Treatment: randomized to nivolumab then ipilimumab (arm A) or the reverse (arm B). DNA-damaging chemotherapy had not been given to any patient beforehand. Germline CDR1 SGHNT, CDR2 YYREEE (reference sequence). This CDR3 has 14 residues. Trimming stripped 2 bases from V and 4 bases from J, with 12 bases between. This record comes from a study of sequential checkpoint blockade in melanoma. Libraries were prepared by immunoSEQ multiplex PCR; TCRdb keeps only in-frame clonotypes and omits some of them. The sample records roughly 20,000 clones, about 80% being singletons.

Sequences were derived from CD8+ T cells sorted from blood (inferred from file names), sampled from a patient given nivolumab and ipilimumab in sequence. The genes are TRBV5-4 and TRBJ1-2; possible D gene TRBD1, 6 bases. The source of this sequence is a human donor with melanoma. The CDR3 is CASSLGGARYGYTF. CDR3 sequence (DNA): TGTGCCAGCAGCTTAGGGGGGGCACGCTATGGCTACACCTTC. The full variable domain, with the rest looked up from reference TRBV5-4 and TRBJ1-2, is ETGVTQSPTHLIKTRGQQVTLRCSSQSGHNTVSWYQQALGQGPQFIFQYYREEENGRGNFPPRFSGLQFPNYSSELNVNALELDDSALYLCASSLGGARYGYTFGSGTRLTVV.